This T cell receptor beta chain came from a study of metastatic and nonmetastatic thyroid tumors. TCRdb re-clonotyped the PCR reads through MiXCR. The data show 45,000 to 50,000 clones, around 21% seen once. CDR1 and CDR2 (germline): DFQATT, SNEGSKA (reference sequence). The V segment lost 3 bases and the J segment 3 bases; nucleotides outside the gene matches: 5. The CDR3 consists of 13 residues. All patients were treatment-naive before thyroid surgery. This chain links TRBV20-1 with TRBJ2-7, with 7 bases that match TRBD2. The sequence derives from a male donor with papillary thyroid cancer or a benign thyroid nodule (not recorded which). Some clones in this sample may be carry-over from other donors' samples. The sample comprised blood. This chain's CDR3 is CSASRTSHYEQYF. CDR3 DNA: TGCAGTGCTAGTCGGACTAGTCACTACGAGCAGTACTTC.